This TCR beta chain was sequenced for a study of cytomegalovirus exposure and HLA in healthy donors (dated by TCRdb to about 2017). Some background on the complete study: An earlier analysis of some 600 of the donors reported around 280 Gb of sequence data and 117 million unique TCR beta sequences obtained from some 170 million T cells. The study was designed to test whether signatures of past pathogen exposure could be identified by cataloging public T cell receptors. The study profiled the T cell repertoires of about 720 subjects by immunosequencing and related them to cytomegalovirus serostatus. The later analysis used no new phenotypic data to find candidate immune exposures, relying instead on TCR beta sequences and their occurrence across donors. Several DR-DQ haplotypes were treated as single units for association and clustering because of strong linkage in the cohort. To predict cytomegalovirus infection status, the study combined high-throughput TCR immunosequencing, statistical association of individual TCRs with disease status, and machine learning. In addition to the first cohort of hundreds of subjects, a separate validation cohort of 100 to 150 different subjects was used. An early release covering roughly 600 HLA-typed donors comprised around 300 gigabases of sequencing data and tens of millions of unique TCR sequences. HLA typing included class I and class II loci at four-digit resolution. The number of typed donors differed by locus: roughly 629-640 for A, B, C, DRB1 and DQB1; 500 to 550 for DQA1; 606 for DPA1; and about 450 for DPB1. Every discovery cohort repertoire had been produced on one sequencing platform. Genome-wide SNP genotypes for about 55% of the 666 donors were used in a later genetic analysis, which treated that subset as a discovery cohort. Of the roughly 420 genotyped donors, 75% to 85% were placed in the genetic ancestry cluster associated with self-reported Caucasian donors. In an earlier analysis of a few hundred of the donors, high-throughput TCR beta sequencing was used to judge whether each TCR beta V gene segment behaved as functional or pseudogenic. Alongside the repertoire data, information on donor age, sex, ethnicity and CMV serostatus was compiled. Among about 370 genotyped donors of the cohort, an average of around 240,000 unique TCR beta nucleotide sequences was sequenced per donor, of which 15% to 20% were non-productive. A later analysis re-examined previously published TCR beta repertoires from roughly 650 donors and added high-resolution HLA genotyping to investigate patterns of TCR occurrence.

Cut back by 4 bases and 8 bases, the V and J ends lie 17 bases apart. The CDR3, cysteine through phenylalanine, is 14 amino acids long. Only CDR3 DNA is held: 42 bases, read in frame from base 1. Sequences MGHRA (CDR1) and YSYEKL (CDR2) are obtained from the germline V gene. Libraries were constructed by the immunoSEQ multiplex PCR assay. The multiplex PCR relied on a mix of 60 forward primers for TCR Vbeta segments and 13 reverse primers for TCR Jbeta segments. A multiplex PCR assay on genomic DNA amplified the CDR3 region of rearranged TCR beta genes. The amplified TCR beta libraries were sequenced on the Illumina HiSeq System as 87-base-pair reads. Regarding the original processing steps: A later analysis counted some 80 million unique TCR beta chains across the 650 to 700 repertoires, and around 9.9 million of these chains were shared by at least two donors. A nearest-neighbor algorithm error-corrected the raw reads and collapsed the reads into unique sequences, merging closely related sequences to remove PCR and sequencing errors. Alignment of CDR3 sequences to IMGT reference sequences was used to assign V, D and J gene segments. Each retained sequence needed at least a six-nucleotide match to both a V gene segment and a J gene segment. Rearrangements were called productive when the CDR3 lacked stop codons and stayed in frame with V and J; all others were non-productive. CDR3 was defined according to IMGT convention as the region running from the second conserved V-encoded cysteine to the conserved J-encoded phenylalanine. In an earlier analysis of roughly 610 of the donors, sequences lacking an unambiguous match to a single V gene segment were excluded. An earlier analysis of a few hundred of the donors classified V segments as functional when productive rearrangements were above 56.7% and as segregating when the standard deviation between donors was above 5%. To diagnose cytomegalovirus status from the catalog of TCR beta chain sequences, a statistical classification framework was built. V and J gene assignment, in a later analysis, came from comparing TCR nucleotide sequences with IMGT/GENE-DB human TR gene sequences. Using the TCRdist pipeline, a later analysis assigned CDR3 sequences along with most-parsimonious VDJ recombination scenarios. In a later analysis, every TCR beta chain was defined by the combination of its CDR3 amino acid sequence and its V-gene family, and reads without a unique V-gene family were dropped. A later analysis removed 550 to 650 highly shared, low-generation-probability nucleotide sequences to deal with suspected cross-contamination and a sequencing artifact. In a later analysis, a clonal expansion index for each public chain was calculated from normalized within-repertoire ranks of inferred template counts. In a later analysis, generation probabilities were computed using a VDJ recombination model fitted to out-of-frame rearrangements, and the results were checked against IGoR. Hypergeometric tests were used in a later analysis to score TCR-TCR, TCR-HLA and TCR-CMV co-occurrence, with a repertoire-size bias correction applied to the TCR pairs. False discovery rates were estimated in a later analysis by permuting HLA or CMV assignments 20 times. In a later analysis, co-occurring TCRs were grouped with DBSCAN, and TCRdist sequence similarity was added when clustering was performed within HLA-allele-positive subsets. Repertoires with fewer than 30,000 or more than 120,000 public chains were left out of co-occurrence clustering, as were about 5 repertoires with anomalous nucleotide sharing. In TCRdb, the immuneACCESS table is reduced to in-frame sequences with V and J assigned. These tables do not hold every clone; where another copy was compared, an unresolved V gene accounts for under half, and the others remain unexplained. From that table come the V and J calls and clone size; the DNA was used to work out D and trimming. The sample's own table lists approximately 92,000 clones. Of the sample, around 3.4% is held by the ten largest clones.

Overall study outcomes, separate from this receptor: Linkage disequilibrium might explain the correlated functional status among segregating V segments, but an unknown experimental factor could not be excluded. Over 15 rarely observed V segments, including chromosome 9 orphons, were excluded from the earlier analysis of some 590 of the donors because counts were too low. In this cohort, only TCR beta chains were sequenced, and detectable features were limited by the absence of alpha or paired-chain data. V-gene and J-gene trimming of TCR beta chains was associated with a missense DCLRE1C variant in a later genetic analysis, and the association was replicated in an independent cohort. Most TCR sequences were seen in very few donors, while some public TCRs were found in many individuals. The 87-base-pair reads could not distinguish some IMGT-functional V segments, including TRBV6-2 and TRBV6-3, so those segments were excluded. The sequencing pipeline was judged likely to have produced a cluster of highly shared sequence variants as a technical artifact. The authors suggested that the approach could potentially be extended to other disease states and immunological phenotypes. In both the original and validation cohorts, the classifier was reported to diagnose cytomegalovirus status with high specificity and sensitivity. A later analysis found that HLA-associated TCR beta chains were more clonally expanded and had lower generation probabilities than equally common non-associated chains. Compared with the 666-donor mean, donors in an Asian-associated ancestry cluster had fewer N-insertions in productive TCRs, according to a later genetic analysis. Assigning TCR associations to individual alleles was difficult when HLA alleles, especially DR and DQ, strongly co-occurred. A later analysis reported that several top co-occurrence clusters appeared linked to parvovirus B19, influenza, CMV and Epstein-Barr virus. The study gave a list of under 200 TCR beta chains associated with cytomegalovirus. The presence/absence analyses assumed that sequencing depth was roughly uniform across donors, and that assumption may not be true. A later analysis associated 16,951 TCR beta sequences with specific HLA alleles at a false discovery rate of 0.05. A further reported finding was that TCR beta sequences accurately predicted the HLA-A and HLA-B alleles for most subjects in the first cohort. Because HLA typing was missing for some donors at each locus, association tests included only the typed subset. A few of the identified cytomegalovirus-associated TCR beta chains were confirmed in vitro to be specific for cytomegalovirus antigens. According to a later analysis, TCR association rates differed among HLA loci, with DRB1 alleles showing the most associated TCRs and HLA-C alleles showing the fewest. In an earlier analysis of roughly 500 of the donors, most TCR beta V segments appeared in productive rearrangements about 90% or about 30% of the time, broadly matching IMGT annotations. The only immune exposure information available for the cohort was CMV serostatus. In a later analysis, most CMV-associated TCR beta chains were found to appear HLA-restricted, with HLA associations seemingly driven largely by CMV exposure.

The cohort consisted of some 730 healthy bone marrow donors. At the time of sampling, every cohort member was nominally healthy, though immune exposures that went unrecorded were likely present. The donor tested CMV seronegative and was one of the 352 seronegative cohort members. A peripheral blood sample was collected from each donor, and TCR beta sequencing was performed on peripheral blood mononuclear cells. Genomic DNA was extracted from the blood cell samples with the Qiagen DNeasy Blood Extraction Kit. As for this clone: The specificity of this receptor is unknown.

The source material was PBMCs. Recombination joined TRBV4-1 with TRBJ1-2; the best D guess is TRBD1, with 6 bases matching. This sequence originates from a woman aged 30 to 39 in good health and CMV-seronegative. The CDR3 is CASSPGLDRRGYTF. The nucleotides read TGCGCCAGCAGCCCGGGGCTGGACAGAAGGGGCTACACCTTC.